The entry below describes one T cell receptor beta chain. Its antigen specificity is not known. Base qualities are not at hand, and no much larger clone is one base apart. These data come from a study of T cells after yellow fever vaccination (dated by TCRdb to the late 2010s). At the level of the whole study: The SMART-Seq v4 Ultra Low Input RNA kit was used to prepare libraries from fractions with low cell numbers. Bulk TCR alpha and beta repertoires were sequenced longitudinally to track T-cell clones before and after primary and booster YFV17D yellow fever vaccination. Blood samples were taken at several timepoints before and after primary and secondary immunization, and bulk PBMC replicates and cell subsets were isolated. Two healthy male donors made up the cohort, one aged 18 to 30 years and the other aged 30 to 39 years.

The sample's treatment or condition, from its label and the paper: live attenuated yellow fever vaccine strain. PBMCs were isolated from peripheral blood using a standard Ficoll-Paque protocol. Dynabeads CD4 and CD8 positive selection kits were used to isolate the CD4 and CD8 T-cell fractions. TriZol was used to extract RNA from bulk PBMCs, CD4 and CD8 fractions, and dextramer-positive and dextramer-negative fractions. The paper's findings and limits, for the study overall: Only two donors were included in the study, so the extent to which the findings can be generalized is limited. A small fraction of clonotypes showed up in both the CD4 and CD8 compartments, probably as a result of convergent recombination. After the booster, most of the clones that had expanded following primary vaccination were detected again (just under 97% of CD4 and 80% to 90% of CD8), which suggests that memory was broadly maintained. Computational filtering was needed because FACS-sorted repertoires could contain abundant contaminating clonotypes from the bulk population. The secondary T-cell response was found to be weaker but faster than the primary response, with a peak reached on day 5 rather than on day 15.

TCR cDNA was made using 5'RACE template switching, a step that added a universal primer site and unique molecular identifiers. cDNA synthesis was primed from both the TCR alpha and TCR beta constant segments. Library amplification involved two PCR steps, and the second step added sample barcodes and sequencing adapters. Sequencing of libraries was done on Illumina HiSeq 2500 (2x100 bp) or NovaSeq (2x150 bp). Per the authors' processing: MIGEC was used to demultiplex reads and collapse the reads into UMI consensus sequences, and MiXCR was used for V(D)J alignment. Vaccine-responding clonotypes were identified with edgeR using replicate PBMC samples, with FDR below 0.01 and a log2 fold change above 5 up to day 15 being required. Each bulk clonotype received a CD4 or CD8 identity based on whether the sequenced CD4 or CD8 repertoire contained that clonotype at higher abundance. TCRdb reran the public reads through fastp at Q25 and MiXCR, keeping productive beta chains. All rows with the same CDR3 protein become a single entry with the most common DNA and genes. TCRdb, not the authors, supplied the V and J calls. The sample yields approximately 260,000 distinct CDR3 sequences; around 13% were counted once. The ten biggest clones cover about 0.51% of the sample.

The germline V gene (reference sequence) supplies CDR1 DFQATT and CDR2 SNEGSKA. The CDR3 runs 13 amino acids, cysteine and phenylalanine included. The CDR3 DNA has 39 bases and is translated from base 1. Trimming costs V 6 bases and J 2 bases, and their ends lie 11 bases apart. This clonotype was sampled from a man aged 25 to 45 who received the YFV17D yellow fever vaccine. This chain is built from TRBV20-1 and TRBJ1-3, with no confident D gene call. The specimen comprised CD4+ T cells sorted from PBMCs, sampled 45 days after the yellow fever booster vaccination. The CDR3 protein is CSASNYTGNTIYF. Here is the DNA: TGCAGTGCCTCGAACTATACTGGAAACACCATATATTTT.